This passage covers 6 T cell receptor beta chains from one sample sequenced in a study of T cell responses to AZD1222 COVID-19 vaccine. Assay used: immunoSEQ multiplex PCR; TCRdb lists only in-frame clones, some missing. The sample lists under 200,000 clones; roughly 92% were seen once. The material sequenced was peripheral blood, taken on day 0 of AZD1222 vaccination. The receptors were sampled from an adult in good health.

The sample holds one count of this clone. The V and J genes are TRBV20-1 and TRBJ1-4; D ambiguous. The CDR3 loop spans 11 amino acids. CDR1 and CDR2 (germline): DFQATT, SNEGSKA (reference sequence). V lost 5 bases to trimming and J lost 5 bases, with 6 bases between them. The CDR3 DNA reads TGCAGTGCTGGGAGAAATGAAAAACTGTTTTTT. It encodes CSAGRNEKLFF.

The chain recombines TRBV14 with TRBJ2-5, with D possibly TRBD1 on 5 matching bases. CDR1 and CDR2 (germline): SGHDN, FVKESK. The CDR3 is 14 amino acids. Trimming cost V 1 base and J 7 bases, with 13 bases left between them. The CDR3 nucleotides are TGTGCCAGCAGCCAAGGGACAAGGGTTGTGACCCAGTACTTC. Its translation: CASSQGTRVVTQYF. The entire variable domain, with the rest obtained from reference TRBV14 and TRBJ2-5, is as follows: EAGVTQFPSHSVIEKGQTVTLRCDPISGHDNLYWYRRVMGKEIKFLLHFVKESKQDESGMPNNRFLAERTGGTYSTLKVQPAELEDSGVYFCASSQGTRVVTQYFGPGTRLLVL.

The V call is TRBV6-5, the J call TRBJ2-2, with unresolved D. The CDR3 has 15 amino acids. Germline values: CDR1 MNHEY, CDR2 SVGAGI. The V gene lost 0 bases and the J gene lost 3 bases, with 8 bases spanning the gap. The CDR3 protein is CASSYSWQDTGELFF. The CDR3 coding sequence is TGTGCCAGCAGTTACTCATGGCAGGACACCGGGGAGCTGTTTTTT.

The chain uses TRBV3-1 (or the pseudogene TRBV3-2) and TRBJ2-7; 11 bases fit TRBD2. Per germline, CDR1 LGHDT and CDR2 YNNKEL (reference sequence). Trimming removed 5 bases from V and 5 bases from J; junction bases left unmatched: 8. The CDR3 runs to 15 residues. The CDR3 DNA reads TGTGCCAGCAGCTATAGCGGGAGGGCCTTGAACGAGCAGTACTTC. Its protein product is CASSYSGRALNEQYF.

This sequence joins TRBV3-1 (or the pseudogene TRBV3-2) and TRBJ1-2; D is unclear. The CDR3 runs 14 residues. Germline CDR1 LGHDT, CDR2 YNNKEL (reference sequence). Trimming left V 1 base short and J 1 base short, with 7 bases between. The CDR3: CASSQGSYNYGYTF. In DNA form, the CDR3 reads TGTGCCAGCAGCCAAGGGAGCTATAACTATGGCTACACCTTC.

The CDR3 DNA follows: TGCGCCAGCAGCTCCACAGGGGGCCAAACTCGCGAGCAGTACTTC. It codes for CASSSTGGQTREQYF. The chain links TRBV5-1 to TRBJ2-7; TRBD1 aligns across 9 bases. Germline V lookup: CDR1 SGHRS, CDR2 YFSETQ. The CDR3 sequence is 15 residues long. The trim removed 3 bases at V and 6 bases at J, leaving 10 bases unmatched.